A selection of T cell receptor beta chains follows, all from one sample in a study of CD8 T cells in Susac syndrome. In TCRdb, the immunoSEQ multiplex PCR reads were re-called with MiXCR into one record per CDR3 protein. The data hold about 52,000 distinct CDR3 sequences, with roughly 93% observed a single time. The sequenced material came from CD8+ T cells from PBMCs. All receptors come from a human donor with multiple sclerosis. The conserved cysteine and the conserved F or W are not part of the CDR3 here.

V gene,J gene,CDR3 protein
TRBV13,TRBJ1-6,ASSLGVNTLSPLH
TRBV5-6,TRBJ2-2,ASSHPLAGKDTGELF
TRBV20-1,TRBJ1-4,SARVRQATNEKLF
TRBV28,TRBJ1-3,ASSVGTYSGNTIY
TRBV7-9,TRBJ2-7,ASSSQGYEQY
TRBV4-2,TRBJ2-1,ASSQASLGEQF
TRBV20-1,TRBJ1-5,SARDPEWTGAQPQH
TRBV27,TRBJ1-5,ASSGQGGQPQH
TRBV29-1,TRBJ1-1,SVEGGLEAF
TRBV12-3/TRBV12-4,TRBJ1-1,ASSLTTREAF
TRBV10-3,TRBJ1-6,AISGEGNSPLH
TRBV30,TRBJ1-3,AWSVPRARNTIY
TRBV28,TRBJ2-5,ASSLQSKETQY
TRBV6-4,TRBJ2-3,ASSQASGSSTDTQY
TRBV6-2/TRBV6-3,TRBJ2-2,ASSYPPGELF
TRBV19,TRBJ2-5,ASSTMGGAEQETQY
TRBV27,TRBJ2-3,ASSRRLRRDTQY
TRBV20-1,TRBJ1-5,SARDNYSNQPQH
TRBV15,TRBJ2-5,ATSRDRGSGPGTQY
TRBV19,TRBJ2-7,ASSIGGDAVYEQY
TRBV13,TRBJ2-1,ASTPPSGLIYNEQF
TRBV6-6,TRBJ1-2,ASSSKGGTIGYT
TRBV14,TRBJ1-2,ASSPGQGWYGYT
TRBV19,TRBJ1-6,ASRRDGDYNSPLH
TRBV5-6,TRBJ2-1,ASSLAFLGVTSSYNEQF
TRBV7-9,TRBJ2-6,ASIPGGAGANVLT
TRBV15,TRBJ1-2,ATSRDEGDGYT
TRBV6-5,TRBJ1-5,ASSYGTDSNQPQH
TRBV7-9,TRBJ2-1,ASSPGQGGHYNEQF
TRBV2,TRBJ2-1,ASSDGRGGLDGNEQF
TRBV10-3,TRBJ2-1,AISGTFSSGVENEQF
TRBV5-5,TRBJ1-2,ASSLPGQTSNYGYT
TRBV5-1,TRBJ1-4,ASSLLGGKLF
TRBV2,TRBJ2-7,ASSEGLTYEQY